This T cell receptor (beta chain) derives from a study of naive and memory T cell subsets. V gave up 6 bases and J gave up 6 bases; unmatched junction bases: 11. CDR1 MNHEY and CDR2 SVGEGT come from the germline V gene. The CDR3 spans 16 residues. The beta constant-region primer was an equimolar mix of two oligonucleotides covering TRBC1 and TRBC2. Each CDR3 protein is one row after TCRdb ran MiXCR on the UMI-ligation and nested PCR reads. The sample carries about 90,000 distinct CDR3 sequences, over 7% recorded once. Material: central memory CD4+ T cells from blood. This sequence joins TRBV6-2 or TRBV6-3 and TRBJ2-1; the match to TRBD2 covers 10 bases. This TCR was sampled from a human donor in good health. CDR3 DNA sequence: TGTGCCAGCAGACATAAGGCCACTAGCGGGACCAATGAGCAGTTCTTC. Amino acids: CASRHKATSGTNEQFF.